Below, 24 T cell receptor beta chains from the same sample are listed, as sequenced in a study of T-cell reconstitution after alpha-beta-depleted transplantation in children listed by TCRdb under 2016. Libraries were prepared through PCR. Sequenced on an Illumina HiSeq 2500. Molecular barcoding was employed in the preparation of TCR libraries, with unique molecular identifiers being used to normalize TCRbeta repertoire quantification. TCRdb trimmed the raw reads at Q25, called clones with MiXCR and kept productive beta chains. Every CDR3 protein is listed once, alongside the most common genes and DNA of its rows. Counted in this sample were 490,000 or so distinct CDR3 sequences; 9.5% to 15% of them appeared once. The ten largest clones take up around 5.6% of the sample. Sequenced material: PBMCs from the stem cell graft donor, taken from the stem cell graft. The source of these receptors is a human donor who donated a stem cell graft to a child with combined immunodeficiency.

This clonotype was picked up a small number of times. This rearrangement joins TRBV10-3 to TRBJ2-5; D may match TRBD1 or TRBD2 (5 bases each). V gave up 0 bases and J gave up 5 bases, with 16 bases separating them. Looked up from germline, CDR1 is ENHRY and CDR2 is SYGVKD. The length of the CDR3 is 16 residues. DNA of the CDR3: TGTGCCATCAGTGAGTCGACGGGGACCCCAGTGGAGACCCAGTACTTC. Protein product: CAISESTGTPVETQYF.

With respect to this clonotype: This likely stems from a read error, as it lies one base from a far larger clone. The V call is TRBV11-3, the J call TRBJ2-5; 8 bases align to TRBD1. In germline, CDR1 is SGHNT, CDR2 YENEEA. The CDR3 contains 13 residues. CDR3 bases: TGTTCCAGCAGCTTGTCAGGGGGCGAGACCCAGTACTTC. Amino acid sequence: CSSSLSGGETQYF.

This clonotype was seen a few times. The rearrangement joins TRBV29-1 to TRBJ2-5; D tentatively reads TRBD1 or TRBD2 (5 bases each). The germline CDR1 and CDR2 sequences are SQVTM and ANQGSEA. The germline V and J ends were trimmed by 8 bases and 4 bases, with 14 bases remaining between them. The CDR3 runs to 12 residues. The CDR3 loop is CSIAGSGETQYF. The CDR3 nucleotides read TGCAGCATCGCAGGGAGTGGAGAGACCCAGTACTTC.

This clonotype was counted at least ten times. The rearrangement links TRBV11-2 to TRBJ2-7; 11 bases agree with TRBD2. V dropped 5 bases and J dropped 3; count of bases not matched to a gene: 6. The CDR3 sequence is 15 residues long. Germline-derived CDR1 and CDR2 are SGHAT and FQNNGV. Here the CDR3 reads CASSALAGGRYEQYF. The CDR3 DNA is TGTGCCAGCAGCGCTTTAGCGGGGGGGCGCTACGAGCAGTACTTC.

This clonotype came up many times. This sequence joins TRBV12-3 or TRBV12-4 and TRBJ1-3, with D possibly TRBD1 on 5 matching bases. V lost 5 bases and J 4 bases, leaving 12 bases between the germline ends. The CDR3 is 14 amino acids. CDR3 in amino acids: CASSPGRVGNTIYF. CDR3 bases: TGTGCCAGCAGTCCTGGCAGGGTAGGAAACACCATATATTTT.

This clonotype was detected ten times or more. This rearrangement joins TRBV15 to TRBJ2-1; the D is unclear. Germline values: CDR1 LNHNV, CDR2 YYDKDF (reference sequence). Trimming shortened V by 1 base and J by 6 bases, and 4 bases separated the two germline ends. The CDR3 spans 12 residues. The CDR3 bases are TGTGCCACCAGCAGAGCTGGCAATGAGCAGTTCTTC. Translation gives CATSRAGNEQFF. Using reference TRBV15 and TRBJ2-1 for the parts outside the CDR3, the full variable domain is DAMVIQNPRYQVTQFGKPVTLSCSQTLNHNVMYWYQQKSSQAPKLLFHYYDKDFNNEADTPDNFQSRRPNTSFCFLDIRSPGLGDTAMYLCATSRAGNEQFFGPGTRLTVL.

This clonotype showed up many times. J is TRBJ2-1 and V is TRBV5-1, with D uncertain. V was trimmed by 0 bases and J by 5 bases, leaving 9 bases between them. The CDR3 is 14 residues long. Germline CDR1 is SGHRS and CDR2 is YFSETQ. In nucleotides, the CDR3 is TGCGCCAGCAGCTTGGGGCGGATAAACAATGAGCAGTTCTTC. Amino acid sequence: CASSLGRINNEQFF.

V usage is TRBV7-6 and J usage is TRBJ1-1; D not certain. Trimming left V 1 base short and J 7 bases short, with 10 bases between. The germline gives CDR1 SGHVS, CDR2 FNYEAQ. The length of the CDR3 is 13 residues. The CDR3: CASSLGELGEAFF. CDR3 sequence (DNA): TGTGCCAGCAGCTTAGGCGAATTGGGTGAAGCTTTCTTT.

In its sample, this clonotype was seen a few times. This chain joins TRBV12-3 or TRBV12-4 and TRBJ2-7; 8 bases map to TRBD2. V dropped 2 bases and J dropped 4; count of bases not matched to a gene: 13. This CDR3 comprises 17 residues. CDR3: CASSLQAGDSLRYEQYF. CDR3 nucleotides: TGTGCCAGCAGTTTACAAGCGGGAGACTCCCTTCGGTACGAGCAGTACTTC.

This clonotype came up a few times. The CDR3 sequence: CASSGTSGDTQYF. The CDR3 coding sequence is TGTGCCAGCAGTGGGACTAGCGGGGATACGCAGTATTTT. This chain connects TRBV2 to TRBJ2-3; 11 bases agree with TRBD2. The CDR3 has 13 residues. CDR1 and CDR2 (germline): SNHLY, FYNNEI. Trimming cost V 4 bases and J 6 bases; bases outside gene matches: 0.

The gene calls are TRBV12-3 or TRBV12-4 and TRBJ2-5, with 7 bases identical to TRBD2. The V gene end was trimmed by 7 bases and the J gene end by 0 bases; junction bases not matched to a gene: 5. CDR3 length: 14 amino acids. The chain's CDR3 is CASTWGGYQETQYF. CDR3 in DNA: TGTGCCAGCACCTGGGGAGGGTACCAAGAGACCCAGTACTTC.

This clonotype was counted ten times or more. The V call is TRBV6-5, the J call TRBJ2-3, with TRBD1 matching 8 bases. V dropped 3 bases and J dropped 4; count of bases not matched to a gene: 9. Germline V CDR1 and CDR2: MNHEY, SVGAGI. The CDR3 has 16 residues. The CDR3 nucleotides read TGTGCCAGCAGTTATGCAGGGGGCGCATCTGCAGATACGCAGTATTTT. Its protein product is CASSYAGGASADTQYF.

V gene TRBV4-3 combines with J gene TRBJ2-1; TRBD2 matches at 12 bases. Trimming took 1 base from V and 3 from J; bases not matched to a gene: 4. Germline-derived CDR1 and CDR2 are LGHNA and YSLEER. This CDR3 has 17 residues. CDR3 protein: CASSQVRGLAGYNEQFF. The DNA of the CDR3 is TGCGCCAGCAGCCAAGTAAGGGGACTAGCGGGCTACAATGAGCAGTTCTTC.

The CDR3 DNA sequence: TGTGCCAGCAGCCAGGACAGAAACCTCAAAAACATTCAGTACTTC. This gives the protein CASSQDRNLKNIQYF. The J gene is TRBJ2-4, the V gene TRBV5-6; D is possibly TRBD1 (6 bases). This CDR3 is built from 15 residues. V gave up 4 bases and J gave up 3 bases, with 14 bases separating them. The germline CDR1 and CDR2 sequences are SGHDT and YYEEEE.

The CDR3 DNA reads as TGTGCCAGCAGCCAAGGAGGGAGCACAGATACGCAGTATTTT. This gives the protein CASSQGGSTDTQYF. The rearrangement uses TRBV14 and TRBJ2-3, with D maybe TRBD2 (5 bases). The ends were cut back, 1 base at V and 0 bases at J, with 5 bases in the middle. The CDR3 loop spans 14 amino acids. Germline V gene lookup returns CDR1 SGHDN and CDR2 FVKESK. The entire variable domain, with the rest obtained from reference TRBV14 and TRBJ2-3, is as follows: EAGVTQFPSHSVIEKGQTVTLRCDPISGHDNLYWYRRVMGKEIKFLLHFVKESKQDESGMPNNRFLAERTGGTYSTLKVQPAELEDSGVYFCASSQGGSTDTQYFGPGTRLTVL.

This clonotype showed up just a few times. The rearrangement uses TRBV11-3 and TRBJ2-2; D unclear. The CDR3 runs 15 residues. V lost 1 base and J lost 2, with 8 bases in between. Per the germline V gene, CDR1 is SGHNT and CDR2 is YENEEA. CDR3 protein: CASSLGVSNTGELFF. Written as DNA, the CDR3 is TGTGCCAGCAGCTTAGGGGTCTCTAACACCGGGGAGCTGTTTTTT.

This clonotype came up a few times. V is TRBV10-3 and J is TRBJ2-1; tentatively, D is TRBD2 (5 bases). Trimming cost V 4 bases and J 9 bases, with 16 bases left between them. Germline assignment: CDR1 ENHRY and CDR2 SYGVKD. There are 14 residues in the CDR3. The CDR3 sequence is CAISVGGMGVEQFF. The DNA for the CDR3 is TGTGCCATCAGTGTCGGTGGAATGGGAGTTGAGCAGTTCTTC.

The V gene is TRBV29-1, the J gene TRBJ2-1; weak D call: TRBD1 (5 bases). Per the germline V gene, CDR1 is SQVTM and CDR2 is ANQGSEA. Trimming pared 4 bases from V and 7 bases from J, leaving 17 bases between. The CDR3 totals 14 residues. CDR3 residues: CSVGAGWMRNEQFF. In nucleotides, the CDR3 is TGCAGCGTTGGGGCAGGGTGGATGAGGAATGAGCAGTTCTTC.

The chain has TRBV28 and TRBJ2-4; 9 positions agree with TRBD1. This CDR3 spans 16 amino acids. CDR1 and CDR2 (germline): MDHEN, SYDVKM. The V gene end was trimmed by 8 bases and the J gene end by 7 bases; junction bases not matched to a gene: 15. The CDR3 DNA follows: TGTGCCAGCGGGACAACGGGACAGGGCCCGGTGAACATTCAGTACTTC. Its translation is CASGTTGQGPVNIQYF.

A few counts support this clonotype. The chain is built from TRBV20-1 and TRBJ1-3, with 9 nucleotides matching TRBD1. Germline lookup yields CDR1 DFQATT and CDR2 SNEGSKA (reference sequence). This CDR3 is built from 13 residues. V lost 6 bases, J lost 8 bases, and 8 bases stayed unmatched. CDR3 DNA: TGCAGTGCACCGGGACAGGGTCCGGACACCATATATTTT. Amino acids: CSAPGQGPDTIYF.

This clonotype was observed at least ten times. The chain is built from TRBV10-3 and TRBJ2-1; 8 positions agree with TRBD1. V lost 5 bases to trimming and J lost 4 bases; unmatched junction nucleotides: 7. Germline V gene sequence: CDR1 ENHRY, CDR2 SYGVKD. This CDR3 has 15 amino acids. As DNA, the CDR3 is TGTGCCATCAGTCCCCGGGACAGGACTTACAATGAGCAGTTCTTC. Its translation is CAISPRDRTYNEQFF.

This clonotype was counted a few times. The genes are TRBV5-1 and TRBJ2-1, with D perhaps matching TRBD1 (6 bases). Trimming cost V 0 bases and J 8 bases, with 12 bases left between them. Germline V CDR1 and CDR2: SGHRS, YFSETQ. The CDR3 is 14 residues long. The CDR3 reads CASSLGMDSDEQFF. The CDR3 region has the DNA TGCGCCAGCAGCTTGGGGATGGACAGCGATGAGCAGTTCTTC.

In this sample, this clonotype turned up a few times. This chain connects TRBV29-1 to TRBJ2-3; D is perhaps TRBD1 or TRBD2 (5 bases each). The V gene's germline CDR1 is SQVTM and CDR2 ANQGSEA. The CDR3 runs to 13 residues. Between the trimmed V and J ends, which lost 6 bases and 8 bases, there was a span of 18 bases. This chain's CDR3 is CSVREGLGGTQYF. The CDR3, as DNA: TGCAGCGTGCGAGAGGGCCTTGGGGGTACGCAGTATTTT.

This clonotype was observed a few times. J is TRBJ2-2 and V is TRBV28; D unclear. This CDR3 comprises 13 residues. Trimming removed 3 bases from V and 3 bases from J, with 5 bases in between. Germline CDR1 MDHEN, CDR2 SYDVKM. The CDR3 sequence: CASSFFDTGELFF. In DNA, the CDR3 is TGTGCCAGCAGTTTTTTCGACACCGGGGAGCTGTTTTTT.